This TCR beta chain was sequenced during a study of T cells in Graves' hyperthyroidism and ophthalmopathy. The study's findings and limits: Model-based prediction identified ophthalmopathy a median 6.5 months prior to its onset.

With respect to this clonotype: What it recognizes is unknown.

V was clipped by 3 bases and J by 1 base, with 13 bases between them. The V gene's germline CDR1 is KGHSH and CDR2 LQKENI. The CDR3 has 16 amino acids. The investigators amplified TCR beta CDR3 regions from RNA transcripts. TCR CDR3 regions were first amplified by RT-PCR with HTBI primers. TCRdb ran MiXCR on the multiplex PCR reads and lists one entry per CDR3 protein. Among 500,000 to 600,000 distinct CDR3 sequences listed, just under 20% were seen once. The chain recombines TRBV18 with TRBJ1-3; D ambiguous. Sequenced: blood. The TCR sequence derives from a man aged 35 to 55 with Graves' ophthalmopathy. The CDR3 reads CASSPLAGESGNTIYF. The CDR3 coding sequence is TGTGCCAGCTCACCCCTCGCGGGCGAATCTGGAAACACCATATATTTT.